This TCR beta chain was recorded in a study of T cells in narcolepsy. Between the trimmed V and J ends, which lost 7 bases and 7 bases, there was a span of 14 bases. In germline, CDR1 is MNHEY, CDR2 SVGAGI. CDR3 length: 13 amino acids. TCRdb's copy holds only in-frame clones and misses some; the assay was immunoSEQ multiplex PCR. In the table there are about 41,000 clones, roughly 88% of which are singletons. The specimen sequenced was CD45RA- memory CD4+ T cells from PBMCs. The receptor's source is a human donor with narcolepsy. The gene calls are TRBV6-5 and TRBJ2-1, with D tentatively TRBD2 (7 bases). This chain's CDR3 is CASMRGPRNEQFF. DNA of the CDR3: TGTGCCAGCATGCGGGGGCCTCGAAATGAGCAGTTCTTC.